These 20 T cell receptor beta chains came from one sample sequenced in a study of blood T cell repertoires in COVID-19. Libraries were prepared by immunoSEQ multiplex PCR; TCRdb keeps only in-frame clonotypes and omits some of them. The table has more than 300,000 clones, more than 70% seen once. Sequencing was performed on PBMCs or T cells enriched from blood (not recorded which). These receptors were collected from a man between 35 and 55 years old in a cohort exposed to, infected with or recovered from COVID-19 (not recorded which).

The V gene is TRBV11-3, the J gene TRBJ2-2; 9 bases are a match to TRBD1. This CDR3 region has 15 residues. Germline-derived CDR1 and CDR2 are SGHNT and YENEEA. Trimming removed 5 bases from V and 4 bases from J; junction bases left unmatched: 5. CDR3 in DNA: TGTGCCAGCAGCGCGGGACAGGGAGGCACCGGGGAGCTGTTTTTT. It yields the protein CASSAGQGGTGELFF.

The chain links TRBV5-8 to TRBJ1-1, with a weak D call TRBD1 (6 bases). CDR3 length equals 16 residues. CDR1 is SGHTS, CDR2 YDEGEE, per germline. Trimming removed 0 bases at V and 0 bases at J, with 12 bases between. The CDR3 region is CASSLVGTTMNTEAFF. The CDR3 nucleotides are TGTGCCAGCAGCTTGGTTGGGACAACCATGAACACTGAAGCTTTCTTT.

J is TRBJ2-2 and V is TRBV6-4; D not certain. This CDR3 contains 14 residues. Germline CDR1 reads MRHNA; CDR2 reads SNTAGT. Between the trimmed V and J ends, which lost 3 bases and 8 bases, there was a span of 13 bases. The CDR3 sequence: CASSESATVGELFF. CDR3 in DNA: TGTGCCAGCAGTGAATCAGCTACAGTGGGGGAGCTGTTTTTT.

The V and J genes are TRBV27 and TRBJ1-6; possible D gene TRBD1, 6 bases. The CDR3 extends over 15 amino acids. Germline V lookup: CDR1 MNHEY, CDR2 SMNVEV (reference sequence). V lost 7 bases and J lost 3, with 13 bases in between. In DNA form, the CDR3 reads TGTGCCAGCACCCCAGACAGGAACTATAATTCACCCCTCCACTTT. Its translation: CASTPDRNYNSPLHF.

This clone was counted once. The chain joins TRBV19 to TRBJ1-5, with TRBD1 matching over 8 bases. The V gene end was trimmed by 7 bases and the J gene end by 3 bases; junction bases not matched to a gene: 5. The CDR3 has 14 amino acids. CDR1 LNHDA and CDR2 SQIVND come from the germline V gene (reference sequence). CDR3: CASTPDRDNQPQHF. In nucleotides, the CDR3 is TGTGCCAGTACCCCGGACAGGGACAATCAGCCCCAGCATTTT.

The chain uses TRBV10-3 and TRBJ2-3; D perhaps matches TRBD1 (6 bases). From germline, CDR1 is ENHRY and CDR2 SYGVKD. V was trimmed by 5 bases and J by 2 bases, leaving 8 bases between them. The CDR3 contains 13 residues. In DNA form, the CDR3 reads TGTGCCATCAGTCGGGACACCACAGATACGCAGTATTTT. This gives the protein CAISRDTTDTQYF.

The chain recombines TRBV6-5 with TRBJ1-4; maybe TRBD1 (5 bases). V lost 6 bases to trimming and J lost 3 bases, with 11 bases between them. The CDR3 spans 14 residues. Per the germline V gene, CDR1 is MNHEY and CDR2 is SVGAGI. The CDR3 DNA follows: TGTGCCAGCAGCCTCGACAGCGCTAATGAAAAACTGTTTTTT. This gives the protein CASSLDSANEKLFF.

V usage is TRBV30 and J usage is TRBJ1-2, with 8 bases identical to TRBD1. Unmatched junction bases numbered 8, after V lost 0 bases and J lost 14 bases. Germline V lookup: CDR1 GTSNPN, CDR2 SVGIG (reference sequence). The CDR3 runs 12 residues. The CDR3 spells CAWSVPRDRGTF. As DNA, the CDR3 is TGTGCCTGGAGTGTACCTCGAGACAGGGGAACCTTC.

The chain has TRBV3-1 (or the pseudogene TRBV3-2) and TRBJ1-2; TRBD1 matches 8 bases. After removal of 0 bases from V and 6 bases from J, the junction contained 12 bases not matched to a gene. This CDR3 contains 17 residues. The V gene's germline CDR1 is LGHDT and CDR2 YNNKEL (reference sequence). DNA for the CDR3: TGTGCCAGCAGCCAAGAGGTTTCGGCAGGGGGCCGCAATGGCTACACCTTC. The encoded protein is CASSQEVSAGGRNGYTF.

The V gene is TRBV6-5, the J gene TRBJ1-6; 7 nucleotides agree with TRBD1. CDR1 and CDR2 (germline): MNHEY, SVGAGI. With V trimmed by 6 bases and J by 13 bases, 9 bases remained unmatched. The CDR3 consists of 13 residues. DNA of the CDR3: TGTGCCAGCAGGGAGACAGGGACCTTGCCCCTCCACTTT. Translation gives CASRETGTLPLHF.

The V gene is TRBV28, the J gene TRBJ2-5, with TRBD1 matching over 10 bases. There are 15 residues in the CDR3. Trimming removed 4 bases from V and 7 bases from J; junction bases left unmatched: 9. The V gene's germline CDR1 is MDHEN and CDR2 SYDVKM. The CDR3 region has the DNA TGTGCCAGCAGTTCGACCGGGACAGGGGTTGGGACCCAGTACTTC. Translated: CASSSTGTGVGTQYF.

The chain joins TRBV5-1 to TRBJ2-1, with D tentatively TRBD2 (6 bases). This CDR3 has 14 residues. Germline V gene lookup returns CDR1 SGHRS and CDR2 YFSETQ. V lost 0 bases to trimming and J lost 3 bases, with 7 bases between them. The CDR3 coding sequence is TGCGCCAGCAGCTTGGGCGGGATCTACAATGAGCAGTTCTTC. Translating it yields CASSLGGIYNEQFF.

The chain uses TRBV5-6 and TRBJ2-1, with 9 bases aligning to TRBD2. The CDR3 totals 16 residues. Germline V lookup: CDR1 SGHDT, CDR2 YYEEEE. J gave up 4 bases and V 1 base, and 6 bases lay outside the gene matches. The CDR3 DNA reads as TGTGCCAGCAGCTTGAGCGCTAGCGGGATATACAATGAGCAGTTCTTC. Encoded protein: CASSLSASGIYNEQFF. Using reference TRBV5-6 and TRBJ2-1 for the parts outside the CDR3, the full variable domain is DAGVTQSPTHLIKTRGQQVTLRCSPKSGHDTVSWYQQALGQGPQFIFQYYEEEERQRGNFPDRFSGHQFPNYSSELNVNALLLGDSALYLCASSLSASGIYNEQFFGPGTRLTVL.

This sequence joins TRBV24-1 and TRBJ2-2; 8 bases are shared with TRBD2. This CDR3 region has 16 residues. Germline-derived CDR1 and CDR2 are KGHDR and SFDVKD. V dropped 5 bases and J dropped 6; count of bases not matched to a gene: 10. CDR3 amino acids: CATSASGLAQSGELFF. The CDR3 DNA reads TGTGCCACCAGTGCGAGTGGACTAGCTCAATCCGGGGAGCTGTTTTTT.

The V gene is TRBV3-1 (or the pseudogene TRBV3-2), the J gene TRBJ2-5, with TRBD2 matching over 9 bases. CDR1 and CDR2 (germline): LGHDT, YNNKEL (reference sequence). V was clipped by 3 bases and J by 4 bases; unmatched bases: 3. The CDR3 totals 14 residues. This chain's CDR3 is CASSHRTSVETQYF. The CDR3 DNA follows: TGTGCCAGCAGCCATCGGACTAGCGTAGAGACCCAGTACTTC.

The genes are TRBV5-1 and TRBJ1-2, with D unclear. The CDR3 loop spans 14 amino acids. Germline V gene data show CDR1 as SGHRS and CDR2 as YFSETQ. V lost 0 bases and J lost 4, with 10 bases in between. CDR3 sequence (DNA): TGCGCCAGCAGCTTGGAAGCAGGCCGCTATGGCTACACCTTC. Translation: CASSLEAGRYGYTF.

This clone has a handful of counts. V is TRBV6-1 and J is TRBJ2-7, with 8 nucleotides matching TRBD2. Germline assignment: CDR1 MNHNS and CDR2 SASEGT. The CDR3 has 15 residues. Germline trimming cut 0 bases from V and 4 bases from J; bases unmatched to any gene: 5. DNA for the CDR3: TGTGCCAGCAGTGAAGCGCAGTCGGGGGGGTACGAGCAGTACTTC. Translated: CASSEAQSGGYEQYF.

The chain links TRBV18 to TRBJ2-2; no clear D gene. V was pared by 2 bases and J by 1 base, with 5 bases between. The length of the CDR3 is 14 residues. The germline V gene encodes CDR1 KGHSH and CDR2 LQKENI. CDR3 nucleotides: TGTGCCAGCTCACCATCCGGGAACACCGGGGAGCTGTTTTTT. Amino acids: CASSPSGNTGELFF.

This clone was observed a few times. The rearrangement links TRBV29-1 to TRBJ2-5; 9 positions agree with TRBD1. This CDR3 comprises 15 residues. V shed 6 bases and J 5 bases; nucleotides not matched to a gene: 13. Germline CDR1 and CDR2: SQVTM and ANQGSEA. The CDR3 sequence is CSVPNRDRVWETQYF. DNA of the CDR3: TGCAGCGTGCCCAACCGGGACAGGGTTTGGGAGACCCAGTACTTC. The complete variable domain, with remaining parts taken from reference TRBV29-1 and TRBJ2-5, reads SAVISQKPSRDICQRGTSLTIQCQVDSQVTMMFWYRQQPGQSLTLIATANQGSEATYESGFVIDKFPISRPNLTFSTLTVSNMSPEDSSIYLCSVPNRDRVWETQYFGPGTRLLVL.

The gene calls are TRBV5-1 and TRBJ1-4, with 8 bases aligning to TRBD1. Germline V gene lookup returns CDR1 SGHRS and CDR2 YFSETQ. This CDR3 has 15 amino acids. The ends lost 3 bases at V and 6 bases at J; junction bases unmatched: 7. CDR3 amino acids: CASSSGTGPYEKLFF. For the CDR3, the DNA is TGCGCCAGCAGCTCGGGGACAGGACCTTATGAAAAACTGTTTTTT.